Listed below are T cell receptor beta chains from one sample, sequenced in a study of blood T cell repertoires in COVID-19. TCRdb keeps only in-frame clones here, not all; method: immunoSEQ multiplex PCR. The sample includes tens of thousands of clones, around nine tenths seen only once; the top ten take around 1.6%. What was sequenced was peripheral blood. The receptors originated from a man aged 50 to 60 with acute or convalescent COVID-19. Both conserved end residues are part of each CDR3. A D gene is named only where the DNA matches it firmly. A clone size is listed for some rows: how often the clone was seen (once, few, many), or a class if it is expanded.

D	V	J	size	CDR3	DNA
TRBD2	TRBV27	TRBJ2-2	-	CASSSSGSTGELFF	TGTGCCAGCAGTTCTAGCGGTTCCACCGGGGAGCTGTTTTTT
TRBD2	TRBV29-1	TRBJ2-3	-	CSARLAGGGTDTQYF	TGCAGCGCCCGACTAGCGGGGGGCGGTACAGATACGCAGTATTTT
TRBD1	TRBV30	TRBJ2-5	-	CAWGQGAETQYF	TGTGCCTGGGGCCAGGGGGCGGAGACCCAGTACTTC
TRBD2	TRBV5-5	TRBJ2-1	-	CASSFPRLASNEQFF	TGTGCCAGCAGCTTTCCCCGACTAGCCTCTAATGAGCAGTTCTTC
-	TRBV10-1	TRBJ2-1	-	CASSASWANEQFF	TGCGCCAGCAGTGCGAGTTGGGCGAATGAGCAGTTCTTC
TRBD2	TRBV10-3	TRBJ2-5	few	CAITSGRGETQYF	TGTGCCATCACTAGCGGGAGGGGGGAGACCCAGTACTTC
TRBD1	TRBV5-4	TRBJ1-1	-	CASSTGQGEGTEAFF	TGTGCCAGCAGCACCGGACAGGGCGAGGGCACTGAAGCTTTCTTT
-	TRBV21-1	TRBJ1-4	-	CASSHEIYRVRLFF	TGTGCCAGCAGCCACGAAATATACAGGGTACGGCTGTTTTTT
-	TRBV7-8	TRBJ1-6	-	CASSLAGPPLHF	TGTGCCAGCAGCTTAGCGGGGCCACCCCTCCACTTT
-	TRBV5-4	TRBJ2-7	few	CASSLNSFEQYF	TGTGCCAGCAGCTTAAATTCTTTCGAGCAGTACTTC
-	TRBV10-3	TRBJ2-2	-	CAIRIGGGAYTGELFF	TGTGCCATCAGAATCGGTGGGGGCGCATACACCGGGGAGCTGTTTTTT
-	TRBV7-9	TRBJ2-3	-	CASSQTGSTDTQYF	TGTGCCAGCAGCCAGACGGGGAGCACAGATACGCAGTATTTT
TRBD1	TRBV28	TRBJ1-1	-	CASSLDRGRVTEAFF	TGTGCCAGCAGTTTAGACAGGGGGAGGGTCACTGAAGCTTTCTTT
-	TRBV4-2	TRBJ1-1	-	CASSQDPMNTEAFF	TGTGCCAGCAGCCAAGATCCCATGAACACTGAAGCTTTCTTT
TRBD1	TRBV30	TRBJ2-4	-	CAWSPRQGATPNIQYF	TGTGCCTGGAGCCCCAGACAGGGGGCCACCCCAAACATTCAGTACTTC
TRBD2	TRBV27	TRBJ2-2	-	CASSLVGGATGELFF	TGTGCCAGCAGTTTAGTGGGAGGGGCCACCGGGGAGCTGTTTTTT
-	TRBV11-2	TRBJ1-6	-	CASSLEAGDNSPLHF	TGTGCCAGCAGCTTAGAGGCAGGGGATAATTCACCCCTCCACTTT
-	TRBV2	TRBJ1-5	-	CASREGRFQPQHF	TGTGCCAGCAGAGAAGGCAGATTTCAGCCCCAGCATTTT
TRBD2	TRBV6-2/TRBV6-3	TRBJ2-1	-	CASSYSRLAGGWSSYNEQFF	TGTGCCAGCAGTTACTCGAGACTAGCGGGGGGCTGGAGCTCCTACAATGAGCAGTTCTTC
-	TRBV24-1	TRBJ2-5	-	CATSDPRDFQRTQYF	TGTGCCACCAGTGATCCTCGAGACTTCCAAAGGACCCAGTACTTC
-	TRBV3-1/TRBV3-2	TRBJ2-2	-	CASSPSRTLGELFF	TGTGCCAGCAGCCCCTCCCGCACTTTGGGGGAGCTGTTTTTT
TRBD1	TRBV4-2	TRBJ1-2	-	CASSQERPSRGRDYGYTF	TGTGCCAGCAGCCAAGAACGGCCAAGCAGGGGGCGCGACTATGGCTACACCTTC
-	TRBV3-1/TRBV3-2	TRBJ1-6	-	CASSQEGNRNNSPLHF	TGTGCCAGCAGCCAAGAAGGGAACAGGAACAATTCACCCCTCCACTTT
TRBD1	TRBV7-8	TRBJ1-1	-	CASSLGQGTEAFF	TGTGCCAGCAGCTTGGGACAGGGTACTGAAGCTTTCTTT
TRBD2	TRBV5-1	TRBJ2-7	-	CASSPGTSGYEQYF	TGCGCCAGCAGCCCGGGGACTAGCGGCTACGAGCAGTACTTC
TRBD2	TRBV2	TRBJ2-7	-	CASSEGPSGPFYEQYF	TGTGCCAGCAGTGAGGGCCCTAGCGGGCCTTTCTACGAGCAGTACTTC
-	TRBV4-2	TRBJ2-1	once	CASSQVGAGAGEQFF	TGTGCCAGCAGCCAAGTGGGGGCCGGGGCTGGTGAGCAGTTCTTC
-	TRBV12-3/TRBV12-4	TRBJ2-3	once	CASSRQRTDTQYF	TGTGCCAGCAGCAGGCAGCGCACAGATACGCAGTATTTT
TRBD1	TRBV6-5	TRBJ2-7	-	CASSRTGTGVYEQYF	TGTGCCAGCAGCCGGACCGGGACAGGGGTCTACGAGCAGTACTTC
-	TRBV6-5	TRBJ1-5	-	CATGGGFSNQPQHF	TGTGCCACCGGGGGAGGGTTTAGCAATCAGCCCCAGCATTTT
-	TRBV6-5	TRBJ1-4	-	CASSYSEGVGLELFF	TGTGCCAGCAGTTACTCCGAGGGAGTGGGTCTCGAACTGTTTTTT
-	TRBV6-6	TRBJ1-3	-	CASSEGGINTIYF	TGTGCCAGCAGCGAAGGCGGCATCAACACCATATATTTT
-	TRBV19	TRBJ2-1	few	CASTLGGHINNEQFF	TGTGCCAGTACCCTAGGGGGACACATTAACAATGAGCAGTTCTTC
TRBD1	TRBV9	TRBJ2-5	once	CASSVEGTGGRETQYF	TGTGCCAGCAGCGTAGAAGGGACAGGGGGGCGAGAGACCCAGTACTTC
TRBD2	TRBV3-1/TRBV3-2	TRBJ2-5	-	CASSQLAGQLQETQYF	TGTGCCAGCAGCCAACTAGCGGGGCAACTACAAGAGACCCAGTACTTC
-	TRBV7-9	TRBJ2-1	-	CASSRGADEQFF	TGTGCCAGCAGCCGGGGGGCGGATGAGCAGTTCTTC
TRBD2	TRBV24-1	TRBJ2-5	-	CATSDLGLVETQYF	TGTGCCACCAGTGATCTTGGACTAGTGGAGACCCAGTACTTC
TRBD1	TRBV18	TRBJ1-2	-	CASSPRTGSPLINYGYTF	TGTGCCAGCTCACCACGGACAGGGAGTCCCCTGATTAACTATGGCTACACCTTC
TRBD1	TRBV7-9	TRBJ2-6	-	CASSLGGQGSGANVLTF	TGTGCCAGCAGCTTAGGGGGACAGGGTTCTGGGGCCAACGTCCTGACTTTC
-	TRBV6-5	TRBJ1-1	-	CASSYSRRGLTEAFF	TGTGCCAGCAGTTACTCGAGGAGGGGTCTCACTGAAGCTTTCTTT
-	TRBV6-4	TRBJ2-5	-	CASSDPISGETQYF	TGTGCCAGCAGTGACCCCATATCGGGAGAGACCCAGTACTTC
TRBD2	TRBV5-1	TRBJ2-1	-	CASSLMAGVSYNEQFF	TGCGCCAGCAGCTTGATGGCGGGAGTATCCTACAATGAGCAGTTCTTC
-	TRBV9	TRBJ1-3	-	CASSVFDRSSGNTIYF	TGTGCCAGCAGCGTATTTGACAGGAGCTCTGGAAACACCATATATTTT
TRBD2	TRBV28	TRBJ2-1	once	CASEKGVFSGASYNEQFF	TGTGCCAGCGAAAAAGGGGTTTTTAGCGGGGCATCCTACAATGAGCAGTTCTTC
TRBD2	TRBV13	TRBJ2-5	once	CASSPNSGGTETQYF	TGTGCCAGCAGCCCCAATAGCGGGGGAACGGAGACCCAGTACTTC
TRBD2	TRBV4-2	TRBJ2-1	-	CASSRSWASGRYNEQFF	TGTGCCAGCAGCCGCAGCTGGGCTAGCGGGAGGTATAATGAGCAGTTCTTC
-	TRBV19	TRBJ2-3	-	CASSWLSGGTDTQYF	TGTGCCAGTAGTTGGCTGAGCGGCGGCACAGATACGCAGTATTTT
-	TRBV6-6	TRBJ2-2	-	CASSYSRAANTGELFF	TGTGCCAGCAGTTACTCGAGGGCTGCAAACACCGGGGAGCTGTTTTTT
TRBD1	TRBV27	TRBJ1-1	-	CASSLYRGTEAFF	TGTGCCAGCAGTTTATACAGGGGCACTGAAGCTTTCTTT
-	TRBV2	TRBJ1-2	-	CASRVQPGGYTF	TGTGCCAGCAGGGTTCAGCCAGGTGGCTACACCTTC
TRBD2	TRBV15	TRBJ2-1	-	CATSSGGTKYNEQFF	TGTGCCACCAGCAGCGGCGGGACTAAGTACAATGAGCAGTTCTTC
-	TRBV5-6	TRBJ2-5	few	CASSLAEETQYF	TGTGCCAGCAGCTTGGCCGAAGAGACCCAGTACTTC
TRBD1	TRBV6-1	TRBJ2-7	-	CASSEDRGYEQYF	TGTGCCAGCAGTGAAGACAGGGGATACGAGCAGTACTTC
TRBD2	TRBV5-1	TRBJ2-2	-	CASCITSGGAMAGELFF	TGCGCCAGCTGTATAACTAGCGGGGGGGCCATGGCCGGGGAGCTGTTTTTT
-	TRBV3-1/TRBV3-2	TRBJ1-5	once	CASSQGGRYPSQPQHF	TGTGCCAGCAGCCAAGGTGGCAGGTACCCCAGTCAGCCCCAGCATTTT
-	TRBV7-9	TRBJ1-1	-	CASSLAADMNTEAFF	TGTGCCAGCAGCTTAGCCGCGGACATGAACACTGAAGCTTTCTTT
TRBD1	TRBV18	TRBJ1-2	-	CASSMGQLNYGYTF	TGTGCCAGCTCAATGGGACAGCTTAACTATGGCTACACCTTC